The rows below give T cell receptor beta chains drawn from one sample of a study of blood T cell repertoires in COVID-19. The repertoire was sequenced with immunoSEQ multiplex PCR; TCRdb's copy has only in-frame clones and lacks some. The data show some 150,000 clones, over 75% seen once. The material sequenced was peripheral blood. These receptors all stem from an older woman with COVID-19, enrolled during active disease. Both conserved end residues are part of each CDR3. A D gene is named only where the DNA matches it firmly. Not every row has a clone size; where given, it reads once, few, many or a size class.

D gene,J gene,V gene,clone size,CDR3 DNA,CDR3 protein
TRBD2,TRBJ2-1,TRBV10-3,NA,TGTGCCATCAGTGAGTCAGTAGCGGGGGGGTCTATGTACAATGAGCAGTTCTTC,CAISESVAGGSMYNEQFF
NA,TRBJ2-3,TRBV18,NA,TGTGCCAGCTCAGGACTACTCACAGATACGCAGTATTTT,CASSGLLTDTQYF
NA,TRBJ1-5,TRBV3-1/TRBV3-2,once,TGTGCCAGCAGCCCCGGGGGAGGATACAGCAATCAGCCCCAGCATTTT,CASSPGGGYSNQPQHF
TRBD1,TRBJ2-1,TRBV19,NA,TGTGCCAGTAGGGGGCCAGGGGGCAGCTACAATGAGCAGTTCTTC,CASRGPGGSYNEQFF
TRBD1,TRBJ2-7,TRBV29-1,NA,TGCAGCGCTGCGGGACAGGGAGGCAACGAGCAGTACTTC,CSAAGQGGNEQYF
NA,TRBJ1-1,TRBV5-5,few,TGTGCCAGCAGCTTGGCGCCAGTAAGGGGGAACACTGAAGCTTTCTTT,CASSLAPVRGNTEAFF
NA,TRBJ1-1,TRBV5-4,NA,TGTGCCAGCAGCTTGGACCTTTCAGATAACACTGAAGCTTTCTTT,CASSLDLSDNTEAFF
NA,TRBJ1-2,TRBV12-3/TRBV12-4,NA,TGTGCCAGCAGTTACTACTATGGCTACACCTTC,CASSYYYGYTF
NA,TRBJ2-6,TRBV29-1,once,TGCAGCGTTGAAGATCGTACTGGGGCCAACGTCCTGACTTTC,CSVEDRTGANVLTF
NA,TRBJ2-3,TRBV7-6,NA,TGTGCCAGCAGCCCGGGGTACAGGGTGACAGATACGCAGTATTTT,CASSPGYRVTDTQYF
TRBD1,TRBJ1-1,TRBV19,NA,TGTGCCAGTACCACGGGAGGGGGCCTAAACACTGAAGCTTTCTTT,CASTTGGGLNTEAFF
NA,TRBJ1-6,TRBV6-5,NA,TGTGCCAGCAGTTCCCTATTGGCAGGGCAAGGTTCACCCCTCCACTTT,CASSSLLAGQGSPLHF
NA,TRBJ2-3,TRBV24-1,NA,TGTGCCACCAGTGTAGCCTATGGACAGGGAGGGGATACGCAGTATTTT,CATSVAYGQGGDTQYF
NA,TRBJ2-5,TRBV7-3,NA,TGTGCCAGCAGCTTAAATGGACTCAAAGAGACCCAGTACTTC,CASSLNGLKETQYF
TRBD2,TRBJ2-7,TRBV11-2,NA,TGTGCTAGCGGGGGGGGCCGGTACGAGCAGTACTTC,CASGGGRYEQYF
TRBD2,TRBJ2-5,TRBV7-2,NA,TGTGCCAGCAGCTTAAACGCGGGAGAAGAGACCCAGTACTTC,CASSLNAGEETQYF
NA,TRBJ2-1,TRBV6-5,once,TGTGCCAGCAGTTACCGAACAGCAGGATGGCATGAGCAGTTCTTC,CASSYRTAGWHEQFF
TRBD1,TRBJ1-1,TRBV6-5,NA,TGTGCCAGCAGTCCCGGGACAGGGGGCAACACTGAAGCTTTCTTT,CASSPGTGGNTEAFF